The 14 T cell receptor beta chains presented below share a single source sample, sequenced in a study of T-cell memory formation after mild COVID-19. TCRdb analysed the 5' RACE reads with MiXCR anew, one entry per CDR3 protein. The sample lists hundreds of thousands of distinct CDR3 sequences, roughly a quarter occurring once. Sequenced: PBMCs or a T cell subset sorted from them (not recorded which). The receptors were sampled from an adult woman who had mild COVID-19 (a few samples of this study predate the infection). Cell type and time point are not known.

Only a few counts were recorded for this clonotype. This chain links TRBV11-1 with TRBJ2-2; 8 bases are shared with TRBD1. The J segment lost 7 bases and the V segment lost 3 bases, leaving 4 bases of the junction unmatched. The germline V gene encodes CDR1 SGHAT and CDR2 FQDESV (reference sequence). CDR3 length: 14 amino acids. The CDR3 DNA follows: TGTGCCAGCAGCTTGGACAGGGTCATCGGGGAGCTGTTTTTT. Residues: CASSLDRVIGELFF.

The chain joins TRBV20-1 to TRBJ1-5; D perhaps matches TRBD1 (6 bases). The CDR3 totals 14 residues. V shed 6 bases and J shed 5 bases, with 17 bases lying between them. CDR1 and CDR2 from the germline V gene are DFQATT and SNEGSKA (reference sequence). The CDR3 reads CSATSGAGHQPQHF. CDR3 nucleotide sequence: TGCAGTGCCACATCGGGGGCAGGTCATCAGCCCCAGCATTTT.

The rearrangement uses TRBV20-1 and TRBJ2-5, with D possibly TRBD2 on 5 matching bases. Germline-derived CDR1 and CDR2 are DFQATT and SNEGSKA (reference sequence). Trimming shortened V by 6 bases and J by 2 bases, and 16 bases separated the two germline ends. There are 14 residues in the CDR3. In DNA form, the CDR3 reads TGCAGTGCGCATAGCCCAGAGGGACAAGAGACCCAGTACTTC. Its translation: CSAHSPEGQETQYF.

The chain uses TRBV29-1 and TRBJ1-1; 11 nucleotides line up with TRBD1. CDR1 is SQVTM and CDR2 is ANQGSEA in the germline V gene. The CDR3 is made up of 15 amino acids. V shed 6 bases, J shed 1 base, and the junction held 7 bases outside the gene matches. CDR3 DNA sequence: TGCAGCGTCGGGGACAGGGGGGTAGGGAACACTGAAGCTTTCTTT. It encodes CSVGDRGVGNTEAFF.

This clonotype was found a few times. This chain connects TRBV12-3 or TRBV12-4 to TRBJ2-7; the D gene could be TRBD1 or TRBD2 (5 bases each). Trimming pared 6 bases from V and 5 bases from J, leaving 11 bases between. The CDR3 has 12 residues. The DNA for the CDR3 is TGTGCCAGCAGCCATGGGGACCACGAGCAGTACTTC. Translated, it gives CASSHGDHEQYF.

This clonotype was detected only a few times. The chain couples TRBV7-9 to TRBJ1-1, with no clear D. CDR1 and CDR2 (germline): SEHNR, FQNEAQ (reference sequence). Trimming cost V 5 bases and J 6 bases, with 10 bases left between them. The CDR3 loop spans 12 amino acids. As DNA, the CDR3 is TGTGCCAGCAGCCCAGTGGACGCTGAAGCTTTCTTT. It is translated as CASSPVDAEAFF. Supplemented by reference TRBV7-9 and TRBJ1-1, the full variable domain reads DTGVSQNPRHKITKRGQNVTFRCDPISEHNRLYWYRQTLGQGPEFLTYFQNEAQLEKSRLLSDRFSAERPKGSFSTLEIQRTEQGDSAMYLCASSPVDAEAFFGQGTRLTVV.

The V gene is TRBV29-1, the J gene TRBJ1-4; TRBD1 agrees at 8 bases. CDR1 SQVTM and CDR2 ANQGSEA come from the germline V gene. Trimming removed 6 bases from V and 8 bases from J; junction bases left unmatched: 8. The CDR3 spans 13 residues. This CDR3 reads CSVTQGAGEKLFF. The CDR3 coding sequence is TGCAGCGTGACTCAGGGGGCCGGCGAAAAACTGTTTTTT.

This chain joins TRBV3-1 and TRBJ2-5, with TRBD2 as a possible D gene (6 bases). The CDR3 covers 15 residues. V shed 3 bases and J shed 2 bases, with 13 bases lying between them. Germline loops: CDR1 LGHDT, CDR2 YNNKEL (reference sequence). The CDR3 here is CASSQPGAGQETQYF. The CDR3 DNA follows: TGTGCCAGCAGCCAGCCCGGGGCGGGGCAAGAGACCCAGTACTTC.

This clonotype appeared a few times. The gene calls are TRBV20-1 and TRBJ2-1, with 8 bases fitting TRBD2. Trimming took 5 bases from V and 3 from J; bases not matched to a gene: 9. Germline assignment: CDR1 DFQATT and CDR2 SNEGSKA (reference sequence). The CDR3 is 15 residues long. CDR3 sequence (DNA): TGCAGTGCTCAACAGGCTAGCGGGTACTACAATGAGCAGTTCTTC. It translates to CSAQQASGYYNEQFF.

The chain is built from TRBV11-3 and TRBJ2-2; D not resolved. CDR3 size: 17 residues. V shed 3 bases and J shed 0 bases, with 14 bases lying between them. CDR1 is SGHNT, CDR2 YENEEA, per germline. As DNA, the CDR3 is TGTGCCAGCAGCTTCACGTATGCGCGCTCGAACACCGGGGAGCTGTTTTTT. Encoded protein: CASSFTYARSNTGELFF.

J is TRBJ2-7 and V is TRBV28, with 12 positions matching TRBD2. The trim removed 4 bases at V and 3 bases at J, leaving 10 bases unmatched. The CDR3 contains 17 residues. Germline CDR1 is MDHEN and CDR2 is SYDVKM. For the CDR3, the DNA is TGTGCCAGCAGTTCCGGACTAGCGGGGAAAATCGGCTACGAGCAGTACTTC. Translation: CASSSGLAGKIGYEQYF.

This clonotype was seen only a few times. The chain employs TRBV6-2 or TRBV6-3 and TRBJ2-7; 13 bases fit TRBD2. The V and J ends lost 4 bases and 7 bases, in that order; junction bases with no gene match: 13. Germline CDR1 MNHEY, CDR2 SVGEGT. This CDR3 is 17 amino acids long. The CDR3: CASSSLGGLAGIREQYF. The DNA of the CDR3 is TGTGCCAGCAGTTCCCTTGGGGGACTAGCGGGAATTCGGGAGCAGTACTTC.

This clonotype was detected only a few times. The chain uses TRBV9 and TRBJ2-3; D call uncertain. CDR1 and CDR2 (germline): SGDLS, YYNGEE. CDR3 size: 14 residues. Trimming stripped 0 bases from V and 1 base from J, with 6 bases between. The CDR3 is CASSVARGTDTQYF. DNA for the CDR3: TGTGCCAGCAGCGTAGCCAGAGGCACAGATACGCAGTATTTT.

The genes are TRBV15 and TRBJ2-1, with 10 bases identical to TRBD1. CDR3 size: 16 residues. CDR1 and CDR2 from the germline V gene are LNHNV and YYDKDF (reference sequence). With V trimmed by 0 bases and J by 5 bases, 4 bases remained unmatched. In DNA, the CDR3 is TGTGCCACCAGCAGAGATTCGGGACAGGGGAACAATGAGCAGTTCTTC. Its translation: CATSRDSGQGNNEQFF.